The rows below give T cell receptor beta chains drawn from one sample of a study of blood T cell repertoires in COVID-19. Some clones are missing from TCRdb's copy, which holds only in-frame ones; the method was immunoSEQ multiplex PCR. The table records hundreds of thousands of clones, 89% of them present only once. Sequencing input: peripheral blood. The receptors here all came from a man aged 60 to 69 who had recovered from COVID-19. CDR3s leave out the opening cysteine and the closing phenylalanine or tryptophan.

>TRBV7-8|TRBJ1-1
ASSLALGQGVTEAF
>TRBV4-3|TRBJ1-3
ASSQDFLGTSGNTIY
>TRBV5-5|TRBJ1-1
ASRPTGNTEAF
>TRBV7-2|TRBJ2-7
ASSYGGGSYEQY
>TRBV7-8|TRBJ1-1
ASSLGLDRTYTEAF
>TRBV27|TRBJ1-6
ASSSGSYNSPLH
>TRBV5-1|TRBJ2-3
ASSFSPGITDTQY
>TRBV19|TRBJ1-6
ASNQQGAGNSPLH
>TRBV27|TRBJ1-1
ASSLSFAGNTEAF
>TRBV2|TRBJ1-2
ASSEYRDRGYT
>TRBV19|TRBJ2-2
ASSMLRGSANTGELF
>TRBV5-5|TRBJ2-2
ASSLVQAGELF
>TRBV5-1|TRBJ1-4
ASSSSPEGRGGEKLF
>TRBV27|TRBJ1-4
ASSLRGTGKTTNEKLF
>TRBV11-2|TRBJ2-5
ASSKGTEETQY
>TRBV9|TRBJ2-5
ASSVGPGTQETQY
>TRBV7-8|TRBJ2-5
ASSLLSAGVDETQY
>TRBV23-1|TRBJ1-1
ASLPLKHPNTEAF
>TRBV29-1|TRBJ2-7
SAQGTNEQY
>TRBV12-3/TRBV12-4|TRBJ1-2
ASSLNSIYGYT
>TRBV28|TRBJ1-2
ASEGQGFNYGYT
>TRBV5-8|TRBJ1-1
ASSLAPGTEAF
>TRBV5-1|TRBJ2-2
ASSPGGQGAQGELF
>TRBV20-1|TRBJ1-2
SARRGYGYT
>TRBV3-1/TRBV3-2|TRBJ2-7
ASSQDQGGLYEQY
>TRBV7-3|TRBJ1-6
ASSLRGRNSPLH
>TRBV3-1/TRBV3-2|TRBJ1-1
ASSQPFGNTEAF
>TRBV11-2|TRBJ2-3
ASSWSRLADTQY
>TRBV6-6|TRBJ1-5
ASSAPMTGYQPQH
>TRBV19|TRBJ2-7
ASSIGTGPYEQY
>TRBV14|TRBJ2-2
ASSQLVRTGELF